These 15 T cell receptor beta chains were sequenced from one sample in a study of T cells in Graves' hyperthyroidism and ophthalmopathy. Researchers took RNA transcripts and amplified the TCR beta CDR3 regions from them. An initial round of RT-PCR targeting the TCR CDR3 relied on the HTBI primer set. TCRdb re-analysed the multiplex PCR reads in MiXCR, keeping a single row per CDR3 protein. Of 500,000 to 600,000 distinct CDR3 sequences listed, more than 45% are singletons. The source material was peripheral blood or thyroid tissue (not recorded which). The origin of the receptors is an adult woman with Graves' disease, either hyperthyroidism or ophthalmopathy (not recorded which).

There are many counts of this clonotype. The rearrangement uses TRBV3-1 and TRBJ1-5, with TRBD1 matching over 7 bases. This CDR3 has 15 residues. CDR1 is LGHDT and CDR2 is YNNKEL in the germline V gene (reference sequence). J was trimmed by 5 bases and V by 1 base; bases with no gene match: 5. The CDR3 here is CASSQGTTGHQPQHF. CDR3 DNA sequence: TGTGCCAGCAGCCAAGGAACGACAGGGCATCAGCCCCAGCATTTT.

This clonotype was detected ten times or more. The gene calls are TRBV6-5 and TRBJ1-2, with TRBD1 identical over 9 bases. V lost 7 bases and J lost 6; bases outside the gene matches: 3. CDR1 and CDR2 from the germline V gene are MNHEY and SVGAGI. This CDR3 has 12 residues. The CDR3 DNA sequence: TGTGCCAGCACCGGGACAGGGAATGGCTACACCTTC. Translation: CASTGTGNGYTF.

The rearrangement joins TRBV19 to TRBJ1-6; 7 positions agree with TRBD1. The CDR3 length is 14 residues. After removal of 5 bases from V and 7 bases from J, the junction contained 5 bases not matched to a gene. In germline, CDR1 is LNHDA, CDR2 SQIVND (reference sequence). The DNA of the CDR3 is TGTGCCAGTAGTCGGAGACAGGGAAATTCACCCCTCCACTTT. Residues: CASSRRQGNSPLHF.

This chain connects TRBV20-1 to TRBJ1-1; D is undetermined. Per germline, CDR1 DFQATT and CDR2 SNEGSKA (reference sequence). The ends were cut back, 3 bases at V and 1 base at J, with 18 bases in the middle. CDR3 length: 16 amino acids. The CDR3 is CSASTIGTRGNTEAFF. CDR3 nucleotide sequence: TGCAGTGCTAGTACGATAGGTACGAGAGGGAACACTGAAGCTTTCTTT.

This sequence joins TRBV5-4 and TRBJ1-2, with TRBD1 matching over 7 bases. The CDR3 runs 16 residues. The germline CDR1 and CDR2 sequences are SGHNT and YYREEE (reference sequence). V shed 4 bases, J shed 4 bases, and the junction held 13 bases outside the gene matches. CDR3 DNA sequence: TGTGCCAGCAGCGCCGGACAGGCCCATACCTTCTATGGCTACACCTTC. It codes for CASSAGQAHTFYGYTF.

This clonotype came up many times. In DNA, the CDR3 is TGTGCCAGCAGCTTAGGGACGACAACGGGGACCCAGTACTTC. This codes for CASSLGTTTGTQYF. The rearrangement joins TRBV7-2 to TRBJ2-5; D uncertain. Deletions cut 1 base from V and 7 bases from J, with 13 bases between. CDR3 length equals 14 residues. CDR1 is SGHTA, CDR2 FQGNSA, per germline.

This clonotype was seen repeatedly, ten times or more. This rearrangement joins TRBV5-1 to TRBJ1-4, with D possibly TRBD1 on 5 matching bases. The CDR3 has 15 residues. Germline V gene sequence: CDR1 SGHRS, CDR2 YFSETQ. The V end lost 4 bases, the J end lost 6 bases, and 16 bases lay between the germline ends. CDR3 in DNA: TGCGCCAGCAGCAAACAGGCACTCGGTGATGAAAAACTGTTTTTT. Its protein is CASSKQALGDEKLFF.

The genes are TRBV3-1 and TRBJ2-5; D is unclear. The CDR3 has 14 residues. Trimming took 2 bases from V and 1 from J, leaving 8 bases between them. Germline V gene lookup returns CDR1 LGHDT and CDR2 YNNKEL (reference sequence). The CDR3 DNA sequence: TGTGCCAGCAGCCAAAGGGTCGCCCAAGAGACCCAGTACTTC. Its protein product is CASSQRVAQETQYF.

This clonotype showed up just a few times. The chain links TRBV29-1 to TRBJ2-7; the D gene is possibly TRBD2 (5 bases). V lost 6 bases to trimming and J lost 4 bases, with 13 bases between them. The CDR3 is made up of 12 amino acids. The germline V gene has CDR1 SQVTM and CDR2 ANQGSEA. The chain's CDR3 is CSVRGIGYEQYF. The DNA for the CDR3 is TGCAGCGTACGAGGGATCGGGTACGAGCAGTACTTC.

This clonotype was seen repeatedly, ten times or more. The rearrangement joins TRBV19 to TRBJ1-5; D not resolved. This CDR3 is built from 17 residues. V lost 1 base, J lost 0 bases, and 13 bases lay in between. From germline, CDR1 is LNHDA and CDR2 SQIVND (reference sequence). CDR3 bases: TGTGCCAGTAGTATAGGGCGACTCATCTATAGCAATCAGCCCCAGCATTTT. Translated, it gives CASSIGRLIYSNQPQHF. The whole variable domain, filled in from reference TRBV19 and TRBJ1-5, reads DGGITQSPKYLFRKEGQNVTLSCEQNLNHDAMYWYRQDPGQGLRLIYYSQIVNDFQKGDIAEGYSVSREKKESFPLTVTSAQKNPTAFYLCASSIGRLIYSNQPQHFGDGTRLSIL.

In its sample, this clonotype was seen many times. V gene TRBV4-1 combines with J gene TRBJ1-1; unclear D gene. Germline V gene lookup returns CDR1 MGHRA and CDR2 YSYEKL. The CDR3 sequence is 15 residues long. Between the trimmed V and J ends, which lost 4 bases and 2 bases, there was a span of 14 bases. The CDR3 is CASSPIGVANTEAFF. The CDR3 region has the DNA TGCGCCAGCAGCCCCATTGGGGTCGCAAACACTGAAGCTTTCTTT.

This clonotype was seen repeatedly, ten times or more. This chain joins TRBV10-3 and TRBJ2-5; possible D gene TRBD2, 6 bases. This CDR3 has 14 amino acids. The V end lost 2 bases, the J end lost 2 bases, and 9 bases lay between the germline ends. CDR1 ENHRY and CDR2 SYGVKD come from the germline V gene. As DNA, the CDR3 is TGTGCCATCAGTGAGGAGGGGAGGCAAGAGACCCAGTACTTC. Translated, it gives CAISEEGRQETQYF.

The J gene is TRBJ1-3, the V gene TRBV6-1, with D possibly being TRBD1 (5 bases). The CDR3 loop spans 14 amino acids. Germline CDR1 is MNHNS and CDR2 is SASEGT. Trimming pared 5 bases from V and 11 bases from J, leaving 19 bases between. The CDR3: CASSLRTSGDSIYF. CDR3 bases: TGTGCCAGCAGTCTCCGGACTAGCGGGGACTCCATATATTTT.

The rearrangement links TRBV27 to TRBJ2-7; TRBD1 matches 9 bases. This CDR3 spans 12 amino acids. The V gene's germline CDR1 is MNHEY and CDR2 SMNVEV (reference sequence). V lost 8 bases and J lost 7; bases outside the gene matches: 6. The CDR3 bases are TGTGCCAGCGCAAACAGGGGGCGTGAGCAGTACTTC. It codes for CASANRGREQYF.

This clonotype was found once. This chain connects TRBV7-2 to TRBJ1-2; TRBD1 matches at 9 bases. The CDR3 consists of 15 residues. V lost 5 bases, J lost 8 bases, and 12 bases stayed unmatched. CDR1 is SGHTA and CDR2 is FQGNSA in the germline V gene. The CDR3 nucleotides read TGTGCCAGCAGCCTTCGGCCGGGACAGGGTGGGGGCTACACCTTC. It codes for CASSLRPGQGGGYTF.